The 31 T cell receptor beta chains reported below all come from one sample, sequenced in a study of a mutant IDH1 vaccine in newly diagnosed glioma. The repertoire was sequenced with immunoSEQ multiplex PCR; TCRdb's copy has only in-frame clones and lacks some. The table shows 45,000 to 70,000 clones, with 91% occurring only once. Time point described: baseline, week 1 (first vaccination visit). Noted treatment: pre-vaccination baseline after standard-of-care therapy. The specimen comprised PBMCs, sampled from a glioma patient treated with radiotherapy, temozolomide or both. Source of these receptors: a middle-aged man with glioma.

This clone was found once. V and J are TRBV7-8 and TRBJ1-2, with D possibly TRBD1 on 6 matching bases. Germline V gene sequence: CDR1 SGHVS, CDR2 FQNEAQ. CDR3 length: 14 amino acids. The germline V and J ends were trimmed by 5 bases and 8 bases, with 18 bases remaining between them. CDR3 nucleotides: TGTGCCAGCAGCCCAAAAACAGGGTTCGACGGCTACACCTTC. It encodes CASSPKTGFDGYTF.

The J gene is TRBJ2-4, the V gene TRBV14, with TRBD1 identical over 9 bases. V dropped 2 bases and J dropped 9; count of bases not matched to a gene: 5. This CDR3 has 14 amino acids. CDR1 and CDR2 from the germline V gene are SGHDN and FVKESK. The CDR3 protein is CASSQNRGQAIQYF. The CDR3 DNA sequence: TGTGCCAGCAGCCAAAACAGGGGGCAAGCCATTCAGTACTTC.

This clone has only one observation. The V and J genes are TRBV28 and TRBJ2-3, with 9 nucleotides matching TRBD1. J was trimmed by 11 bases and V by 9 bases; bases with no gene match: 12. Germline V gene data show CDR1 as MDHEN and CDR2 as SYDVKM. This CDR3 region has 13 residues. The CDR3 loop is CASRGTGNSKQYF. DNA for the CDR3: TGTGCCAGTCGAGGGACAGGGAATAGTAAGCAGTATTTT.

The chain employs TRBV19 and TRBJ1-1, with D possibly being TRBD1 (5 bases). Germline V lookup: CDR1 LNHDA, CDR2 SQIVND (reference sequence). The V gene lost 5 bases and the J gene lost 4 bases, with 11 bases spanning the gap. CDR3 length: 13 amino acids. CDR3 in DNA: TGTGCCAGTAGTCAGGGTCTATTCACTGAAGCTTTCTTT. Protein product: CASSQGLFTEAFF. The variable domain in full, with the rest retrieved from reference TRBV19 and TRBJ1-1, is DGGITQSPKYLFRKEGQNVTLSCEQNLNHDAMYWYRQDPGQGLRLIYYSQIVNDFQKGDIAEGYSVSREKKESFPLTVTSAQKNPTAFYLCASSQGLFTEAFFGQGTRLTVV.

This clone was seen just once. Here the CDR3 DNA reads TGCACCAGCAGCCAAGATGGCAGAACTGAAGCTTTCTTT. Translated: CTSSQDGRTEAFF. V usage is TRBV1 and J usage is TRBJ1-1; the DNA was not compared with TRBD1, the D call given in the table. TRBV1 is a documented pseudogene. The CDR3 loop spans 13 amino acids.

The chain recombines TRBV7-9 with TRBJ1-5; D call uncertain. V was trimmed by 5 bases and J by 5 bases, leaving 7 bases between them. The germline V gene encodes CDR1 SEHNR and CDR2 FQNEAQ (reference sequence). CDR3 length: 12 residues. CDR3 coding DNA: TGTGCCAGCAGCCAAAACGATCAGCCCCAGCATTTT. Its protein product is CASSQNDQPQHF.

CDR3 DNA: TGTGCCAGCAGCCCCTACTCTGGGGCCAACGTCCTGACTTTC. This codes for CASSPYSGANVLTF. The rearrangement joins TRBV11-2 to TRBJ2-6; D unresolved. Trimming cost V 5 bases and J 0 bases, with 5 bases left between them. Germline lookup yields CDR1 SGHAT and CDR2 FQNNGV. The CDR3 loop spans 14 amino acids.

The rearrangement joins TRBV30 to TRBJ2-3; 7 bases are a match to TRBD2. The CDR3 totals 12 residues. Germline V lookup: CDR1 GTSNPN, CDR2 SVGIG (reference sequence). J lost 4 bases, V lost 5 bases, and 3 bases had no gene match. CDR3 nucleotides: TGTGCCTGGGGGGGAGGGGCAGATACGCAGTATTTT. Its protein is CAWGGGADTQYF.

The chain couples TRBV6-6 to TRBJ2-1; D is ambiguous. The germline V gene has CDR1 MNHNY and CDR2 SVGAGI (reference sequence). This CDR3 spans 12 amino acids. V was clipped by 2 bases and J by 4 bases, with 3 bases between them. The CDR3 DNA is TGTGCCAGCAGTTACGGTTACAATGAGCAGTTCTTC. Its translation is CASSYGYNEQFF.

The CDR3 sequence is CASSLGDLDQPQHF. The CDR3 DNA is TGCGCCAGCAGCTTGGGGGACCTGGATCAGCCCCAGCATTTT. V is TRBV5-1 and J is TRBJ1-5; TRBD1 might be the D (5 bases). The CDR3 loop spans 14 amino acids. Germline assignment: CDR1 SGHRS and CDR2 YFSETQ. V was cut by 0 bases and J by 5 bases, with 9 bases left in between.

Worth noting for this clone: The junction departs from the called germline gene at one end, perhaps through a read error. The chain links TRBV19 to TRBJ2-7; TRBD1 matches at 9 bases. The CDR3 is 13 amino acids. The germline gives CDR1 LNHDA, CDR2 SQIVND (reference sequence). The CDR3 nucleotides read TGTGCCTGTAGTAGACAGGGGGTATACGAGCAGTACTTC. This translates into CACSRQGVYEQYF.

V and J are TRBV6-5 and TRBJ1-6, with D possibly TRBD1 on 6 matching bases. Germline values: CDR1 MNHEY, CDR2 SVGAGI. The V end lost 0 bases, the J end lost 7 bases, and 10 bases lay between the germline ends. CDR3 length: 15 residues. The CDR3 loop reads CASSYSGARNSPLHF. The CDR3 DNA follows: TGTGCCAGCAGTTACTCGGGGGCGCGGAATTCACCCCTCCACTTT.

Only one count was recorded for this clone. The gene calls are TRBV11-2 and TRBJ1-1; D might be TRBD1 (5 bases). The CDR3 has 13 residues. Germline CDR1 SGHAT, CDR2 FQNNGV. The germline V and J ends were trimmed by 4 bases and 7 bases, with 13 bases remaining between them. Here the CDR3 DNA reads TGTGCCAGCAGCTGGGACGGGCGTGTTGAAGCTTTCTTT. Translation: CASSWDGRVEAFF.

The J gene is TRBJ2-1, the V gene TRBV29-1; 15 bases are shared with TRBD2. V lost 5 bases and J lost 7; bases outside the gene matches: 6. Germline V CDR1 and CDR2: SQVTM, ANQGSEA. This CDR3 spans 15 amino acids. The CDR3 DNA is TGCAGCGTTCGCGGACTAGCGGGGGGGCGAAATGAGCAGTTCTTC. Encoded protein: CSVRGLAGGRNEQFF.

This sequence joins TRBV5-4 and TRBJ2-7; 8 positions match TRBD2. Trimming took 2 bases from V and 5 from J; bases not matched to a gene: 9. Germline assignment: CDR1 SGHNT and CDR2 YYREEE (reference sequence). The CDR3 totals 15 residues. The CDR3 spells CASSFIGGGINEQYF. The CDR3 DNA follows: TGTGCCAGCAGCTTTATCGGGGGGGGCATAAACGAGCAGTACTTC.

The rearrangement joins TRBV14 to TRBJ2-1, with a weak D call TRBD2 (5 bases). The CDR3 consists of 13 residues. Germline lookup yields CDR1 SGHDN and CDR2 FVKESK. Deletions cut 5 bases from V and 7 bases from J, with 12 bases between. CDR3 loop: CASSYGVFNEQFF. CDR3 in DNA: TGTGCCAGCAGCTACGGGGTTTTTAATGAGCAGTTCTTC.

The CDR3 nucleotides are TGTGCCAGCAGGGGGGGTAGCAATCAGCCCCAGCATTTT. Residues: CASRGGSNQPQHF. The chain uses TRBV25-1 and TRBJ1-5; a weak D match, TRBD1 (5 bases). Germline-derived CDR1 and CDR2 are MGHDK and SYGVNS. The CDR3 runs 13 residues. Trimming cost V 6 bases and J 0 bases, with 6 bases left between them.

This chain connects TRBV25-1 to TRBJ2-3; D perhaps matches TRBD2 (5 bases). This CDR3 has 16 amino acids. V dropped 0 bases and J dropped 2 bases, with 12 bases sitting between them. Germline V gives CDR1 MGHDK, CDR2 SYGVNS. CDR3 residues: CASSEYAGGYTDTQYF. The CDR3 DNA is TGTGCCAGCAGTGAATATGCGGGCGGCTACACAGATACGCAGTATTTT.

The chain has TRBV29-1 and TRBJ1-1; tentative D call: TRBD1 (5 bases). CDR3 length: 13 residues. V lost 0 bases and J lost 10, with 15 bases in between. CDR1 is SQVTM and CDR2 is ANQGSEA in the germline V gene. DNA for the CDR3: TGCAGCGTTGAAGATCGGGGCAGAGAGCGAGCTTTCTTT. This gives the protein CSVEDRGRERAFF.

The V gene is TRBV18, the J gene TRBJ1-3; no reliable D call. The CDR3 covers 14 residues. The germline CDR1 and CDR2 sequences are KGHSH and LQKENI. V was cut by 1 base and J by 0 bases, with 4 bases left in between. For the CDR3, the DNA is TGTGCCAGCTCACCACAAAGCTCTGGAAACACCATATATTTT. This translates into CASSPQSSGNTIYF.

The chain uses TRBV27 and TRBJ1-2; tentatively, D is TRBD1 (6 bases). Germline V lookup: CDR1 MNHEY, CDR2 SMNVEV (reference sequence). CDR3 size: 15 residues. The V end lost 2 bases, the J end lost 2 bases, and 12 bases lay between the germline ends. The CDR3 region is CASSLQTGKNYGYTF. The CDR3 coding sequence is TGTGCCAGCAGTTTACAGACAGGAAAAAACTATGGCTACACCTTC.

The rearrangement links TRBV7-9 to TRBJ1-5; possible D gene TRBD1, 5 bases. Germline V gene lookup returns CDR1 SEHNR and CDR2 FQNEAQ (reference sequence). Trimming left V 3 bases short and J 6 bases short, with 15 bases between. This CDR3 has 15 residues. CDR3: CASSFRTLDSQPQHF. The CDR3 coding sequence is TGTGCCAGCAGCTTCAGGACATTAGATTCTCAGCCCCAGCATTTT.

In this sample, this clone turned up once. The chain uses TRBV5-5 and TRBJ2-3, with TRBD2 matching 9 bases. Germline V gene sequence: CDR1 SGHKS, CDR2 YYEKEE (reference sequence). J was trimmed by 3 bases and V by 0 bases; bases with no gene match: 8. This CDR3 region has 17 residues. The CDR3: CASSLGIAGVRTDTQYF. The DNA for the CDR3 is TGTGCCAGCAGCTTGGGGATAGCGGGAGTACGGACAGATACGCAGTATTTT.

The chain is built from TRBV10-1 and TRBJ2-3, with 12 bases fitting TRBD2. J gave up 0 bases and V 3 bases, and 1 base lay outside the gene matches. This CDR3 has 16 residues. In germline, CDR1 is WNHNN, CDR2 SYGVQD (reference sequence). The CDR3 spells CASSDGLAGSTDTQYF. CDR3 nucleotide sequence: TGCGCCAGCAGTGACGGACTAGCGGGAAGCACAGATACGCAGTATTTT.

The V call is TRBV9, the J call TRBJ2-3; 16 bases align to TRBD2. Germline trimming cut 3 bases from V and 4 bases from J; bases unmatched to any gene: 2. In germline, CDR1 is SGDLS, CDR2 YYNGEE. This CDR3 contains 16 residues. DNA of the CDR3: TGTGCCAGCAGCGCGGGACTAGCGGGAGGGTCAGATACGCAGTATTTT. Its protein is CASSAGLAGGSDTQYF.

This clone appeared a few times. The gene calls are TRBV6-5 and TRBJ1-1, with D possibly matching TRBD1 (5 bases). CDR1 MNHEY and CDR2 SVGAGI come from the germline V gene. This CDR3 is built from 16 residues. V was clipped by 4 bases and J by 0 bases, with 15 bases between them. In DNA, the CDR3 is TGTGCCAGCAGTTGGCGGGGGGGGGAGGTGAACACTGAAGCTTTCTTT. This encodes CASSWRGGEVNTEAFF.

This clone appeared a few times. This rearrangement joins TRBV6-1 to TRBJ2-7, with 9 bases identical to TRBD2. Germline trimming cut 8 bases from V and 7 bases from J; bases unmatched to any gene: 12. The germline V gene has CDR1 MNHNS and CDR2 SASEGT. The CDR3 has 14 residues. The CDR3: CASYVAGEVREQYF. CDR3 nucleotide sequence: TGTGCCAGCTATGTAGCGGGAGAGGTAAGAGAGCAGTACTTC.

The rearrangement joins TRBV7-6 to TRBJ2-3; the D is unclear. The CDR3 is 14 amino acids. From germline, CDR1 is SGHVS and CDR2 FNYEAQ. V lost 0 bases to trimming and J lost 2 bases, with 6 bases between them. Written as DNA, the CDR3 is TGTGCCAGCAGCTTAGCACCCTACACAGATACGCAGTATTTT. It codes for CASSLAPYTDTQYF.

The CDR3 DNA is TGCGCCAGCAGCCCCGGCCCCTCTGAGGGGCCGCAGTATTTT. Protein product: CASSPGPSEGPQYF. This chain links TRBV4-3 with TRBJ2-3; D tentatively reads TRBD1 or TRBD2 (5 bases each). Germline CDR1 reads LGHNA; CDR2 reads YSLEER. V was cut by 4 bases and J by 10 bases, with 18 bases left in between. CDR3 size: 14 residues.

The rearrangement links TRBV30 to TRBJ2-7; D may match TRBD1 or TRBD2 (5 bases each). The CDR3 sequence is 12 residues long. Germline V gene lookup returns CDR1 GTSNPN and CDR2 SVGIG (reference sequence). Trimming left V 6 bases short and J 5 bases short, with 14 bases between. This chain's CDR3 is CACGLGRNEQYF. Written as DNA, the CDR3 is TGTGCCTGCGGACTGGGGCGCAACGAGCAGTACTTC.

The V call is TRBV2, the J call TRBJ2-1; 8 bases are a match to TRBD2. The length of the CDR3 is 14 residues. V shed 7 bases and J 5 bases; nucleotides not matched to a gene: 7. Germline V lookup: CDR1 SNHLY, CDR2 FYNNEI. CDR3 in DNA: TGTGCCAGCAAAGAGCGGGAGACAAACAATGAGCAGTTCTTC. Protein sequence: CASKERETNNEQFF.